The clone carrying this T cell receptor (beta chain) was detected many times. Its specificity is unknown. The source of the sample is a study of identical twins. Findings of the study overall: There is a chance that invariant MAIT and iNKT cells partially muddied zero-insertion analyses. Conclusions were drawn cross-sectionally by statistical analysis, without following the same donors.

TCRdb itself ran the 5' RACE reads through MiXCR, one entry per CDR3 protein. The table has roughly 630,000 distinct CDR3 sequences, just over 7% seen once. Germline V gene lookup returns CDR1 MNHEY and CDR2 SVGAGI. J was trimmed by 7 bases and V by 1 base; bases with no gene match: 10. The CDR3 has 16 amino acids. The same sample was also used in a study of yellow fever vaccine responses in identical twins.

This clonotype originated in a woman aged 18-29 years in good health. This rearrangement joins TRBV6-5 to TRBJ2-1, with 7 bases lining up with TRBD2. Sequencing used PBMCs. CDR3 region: CASSYFAVAGENEQFF. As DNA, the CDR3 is TGTGCCAGCAGTTACTTTGCTGTAGCGGGTGAAAATGAGCAGTTCTTC.